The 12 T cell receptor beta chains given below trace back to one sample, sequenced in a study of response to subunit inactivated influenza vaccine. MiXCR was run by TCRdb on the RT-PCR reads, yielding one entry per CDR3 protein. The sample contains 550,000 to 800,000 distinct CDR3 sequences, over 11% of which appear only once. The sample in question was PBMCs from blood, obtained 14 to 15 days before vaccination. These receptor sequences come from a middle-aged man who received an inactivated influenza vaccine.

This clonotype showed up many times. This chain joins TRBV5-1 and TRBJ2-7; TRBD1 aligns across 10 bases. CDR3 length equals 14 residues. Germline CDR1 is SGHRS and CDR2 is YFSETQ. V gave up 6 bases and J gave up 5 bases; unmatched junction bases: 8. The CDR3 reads CASNPGQGFHEQYF. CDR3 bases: TGCGCCAGCAATCCGGGACAGGGGTTCCACGAGCAGTACTTC.

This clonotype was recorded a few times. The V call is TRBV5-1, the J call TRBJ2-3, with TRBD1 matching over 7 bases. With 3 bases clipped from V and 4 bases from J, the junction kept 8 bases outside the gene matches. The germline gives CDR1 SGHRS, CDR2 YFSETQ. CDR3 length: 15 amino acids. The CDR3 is CASSSTTGTADTQYF. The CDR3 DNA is TGCGCCAGCAGCTCCACGACAGGGACGGCAGATACGCAGTATTTT.

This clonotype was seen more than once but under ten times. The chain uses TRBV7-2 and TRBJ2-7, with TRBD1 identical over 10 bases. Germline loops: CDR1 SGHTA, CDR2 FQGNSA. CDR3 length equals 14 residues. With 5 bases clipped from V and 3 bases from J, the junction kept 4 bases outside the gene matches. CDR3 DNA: TGTGCCAGCAGCACCCGGACAGGGGGCTACGAGCAGTACTTC. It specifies CASSTRTGGYEQYF.

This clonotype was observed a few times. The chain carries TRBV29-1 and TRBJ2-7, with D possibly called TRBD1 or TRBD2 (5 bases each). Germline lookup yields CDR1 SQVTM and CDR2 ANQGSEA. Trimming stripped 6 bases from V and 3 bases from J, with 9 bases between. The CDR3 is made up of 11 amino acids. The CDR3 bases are TGCAGCGTGGGGGACGACTACGAGCAGTACTTC. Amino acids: CSVGDDYEQYF.

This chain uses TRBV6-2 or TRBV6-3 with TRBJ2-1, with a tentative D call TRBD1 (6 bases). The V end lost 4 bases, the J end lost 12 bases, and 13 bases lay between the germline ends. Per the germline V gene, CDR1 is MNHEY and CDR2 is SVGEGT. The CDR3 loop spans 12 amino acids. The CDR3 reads CASSWGPGPQFF. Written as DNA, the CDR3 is TGTGCCAGCAGTTGGGGGCCGGGCCCGCAGTTCTTC.

This CDR3 is CASHSGFTDTQYF. The CDR3 region has the DNA TGTGCCAGCCATAGCGGTTTCACAGATACGCAGTATTTT. The chain combines TRBV6-6 with TRBJ2-3; tentatively, D is TRBD2 (6 bases). Deletions cut 8 bases from V and 2 bases from J, with 11 bases between. CDR3 length: 13 residues. Germline V gene data show CDR1 as MNHNY and CDR2 as SVGAGI (reference sequence).

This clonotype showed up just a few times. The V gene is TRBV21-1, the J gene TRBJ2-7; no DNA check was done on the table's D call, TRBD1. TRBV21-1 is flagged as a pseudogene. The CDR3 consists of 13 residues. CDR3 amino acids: CASTSRDGYEQYF. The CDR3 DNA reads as TGTGCCAGCACCTCCCGGGACGGCTACGAGCAGTACTTC.

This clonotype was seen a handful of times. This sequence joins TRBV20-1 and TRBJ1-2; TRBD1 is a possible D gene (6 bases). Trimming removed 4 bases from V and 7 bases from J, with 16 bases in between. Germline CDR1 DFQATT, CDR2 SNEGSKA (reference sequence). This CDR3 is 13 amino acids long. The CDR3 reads CSAKYGTKAGYTF. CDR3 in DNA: TGCAGTGCTAAATACGGGACAAAGGCTGGCTACACCTTC.

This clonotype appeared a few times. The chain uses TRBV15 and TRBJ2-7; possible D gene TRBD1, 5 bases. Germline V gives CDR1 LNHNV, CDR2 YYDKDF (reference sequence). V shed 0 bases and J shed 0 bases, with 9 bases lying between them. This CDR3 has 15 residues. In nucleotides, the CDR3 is TGTGCCACCAGCAGAGATCCAGGGAACTCCTACGAGCAGTACTTC. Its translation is CATSRDPGNSYEQYF.

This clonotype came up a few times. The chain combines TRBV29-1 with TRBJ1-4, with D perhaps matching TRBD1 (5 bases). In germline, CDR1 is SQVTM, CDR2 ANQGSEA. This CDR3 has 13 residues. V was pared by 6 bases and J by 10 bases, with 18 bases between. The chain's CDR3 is CSVQGTVGVKLFF. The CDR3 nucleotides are TGCAGCGTGCAAGGGACGGTGGGCGTAAAACTGTTTTTT.

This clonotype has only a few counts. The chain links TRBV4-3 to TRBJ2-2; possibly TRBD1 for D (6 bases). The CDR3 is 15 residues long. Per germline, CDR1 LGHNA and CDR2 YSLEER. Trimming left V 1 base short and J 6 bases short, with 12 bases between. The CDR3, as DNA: TGCGCCAGCAGCCAAGTACCGGGACAAGCCGGGGAGCTGTTTTTT. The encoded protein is CASSQVPGQAGELFF.

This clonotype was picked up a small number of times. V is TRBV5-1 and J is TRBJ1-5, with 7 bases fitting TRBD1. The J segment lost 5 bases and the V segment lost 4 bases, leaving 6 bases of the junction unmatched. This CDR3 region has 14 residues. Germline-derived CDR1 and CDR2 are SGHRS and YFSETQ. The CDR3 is CASSPGDRYQPQHF. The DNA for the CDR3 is TGCGCCAGCAGCCCGGGGGACAGATATCAGCCCCAGCATTTT.